Below are 21 T cell receptor beta chains sequenced from a single sample in a study of T cell responses to AZD1222 COVID-19 vaccine. Clones were sequenced by immunoSEQ multiplex PCR, and TCRdb holds only the in-frame ones, with some missing. The sample records some 250,000 clones, around 92% being singletons. Sequenced here: peripheral blood, sampled 28 days after the second AZD1222 dose. All receptors come from an adult who received the AZD1222 COVID-19 vaccine.

The rearrangement uses TRBV28 and TRBJ1-1; a possible D gene is TRBD1 (6 bases). CDR3 length: 15 residues. The V gene lost 3 bases and the J gene lost 0 bases, with 11 bases spanning the gap. From germline, CDR1 is MDHEN and CDR2 SYDVKM. CDR3 sequence (DNA): TGTGCCAGCAGTTTGGGGGGACACTTGAACACTGAAGCTTTCTTT. Protein product: CASSLGGHLNTEAFF.

The chain employs TRBV5-5 and TRBJ1-2, with a possible D match to TRBD1 (5 bases). This CDR3 has 14 residues. V shed 1 base and J shed 3 bases, with 10 bases lying between them. Germline V CDR1 and CDR2: SGHKS, YYEKEE (reference sequence). This CDR3 is CASSLLREDYGYTF. CDR3 nucleotide sequence: TGTGCCAGCAGCTTGCTCAGGGAGGACTATGGCTACACCTTC.

The CDR3 DNA sequence: TGTGCCAGTACCGCCATGGACAGGGGGGACAATCAGCCCCAGCATTTT. Protein product: CASTAMDRGDNQPQHF. J is TRBJ1-5 and V is TRBV19; 10 positions match TRBD1. This CDR3 is 16 amino acids long. Germline V CDR1 and CDR2: LNHDA, SQIVND (reference sequence). V was clipped by 7 bases and J by 3 bases; unmatched bases: 9. Full variable domain (remainder filled in from reference TRBV19 and TRBJ1-5): DGGITQSPKYLFRKEGQNVTLSCEQNLNHDAMYWYRQDPGQGLRLIYYSQIVNDFQKGDIAEGYSVSREKKESFPLTVTSAQKNPTAFYLCASTAMDRGDNQPQHFGDGTRLSIL.

V gene TRBV2 combines with J gene TRBJ2-4, with D uncertain. The CDR3 contains 13 residues. CDR1 is SNHLY and CDR2 is FYNNEI in the germline V gene. Trimming left V 4 bases short and J 5 bases short, with 9 bases between. The CDR3 reads CASSAGIQNIQYF. The CDR3 nucleotides are TGTGCCAGCAGTGCGGGCATCCAAAACATTCAGTACTTC.

This sequence joins TRBV5-1 and TRBJ2-3, with D possibly matching TRBD2 (5 bases). The germline gives CDR1 SGHRS, CDR2 YFSETQ. CDR3 size: 12 residues. The V gene lost 4 bases and the J gene lost 5 bases, with 8 bases spanning the gap. The CDR3 bases are TGCGCCAGCAGCAGCGAGGGAGATACGCAGTATTTT. Its protein is CASSSEGDTQYF.

The chain joins TRBV5-5 to TRBJ2-1; the match to TRBD2 covers 16 bases. With V trimmed by 5 bases and J by 8 bases, 10 bases remained unmatched. The CDR3 is 17 amino acids. Germline V gene data show CDR1 as SGHKS and CDR2 as YYEKEE (reference sequence). CDR3 in DNA: TGTGCCAGCAGTCCTTACGGGACTAGCGGGAGGGCCCATGAGCAGTTCTTC. Translation gives CASSPYGTSGRAHEQFF.

This clone was counted at least ten times. The chain carries TRBV7-8 and TRBJ2-4; a possible D gene is TRBD2 (6 bases). Trimming left V 1 base short and J 4 bases short, with 14 bases between. There are 16 residues in the CDR3. The germline V gene has CDR1 SGHVS and CDR2 FQNEAQ. The chain's CDR3 is CASSLGRGRNKNIQYF. CDR3 coding DNA: TGTGCCAGCAGCTTAGGGCGGGGCCGGAATAAAAACATTCAGTACTTC.

The chain recombines TRBV18 with TRBJ1-2; D gene ambiguous. The CDR3 has 15 residues. CDR1 and CDR2 (germline): KGHSH, LQKENI. V gave up 6 bases and J gave up 4 bases, with 18 bases separating them. The CDR3 reads CASSPGYGTSYGYTF. The CDR3 bases are TGTGCCAGCTCCCCGGGGTACGGAACCTCCTATGGCTACACCTTC.

The chain combines TRBV27 with TRBJ2-3; no clear D gene. Trimming stripped 0 bases from V and 1 base from J, with 8 bases between. The germline CDR1 and CDR2 sequences are MNHEY and SMNVEV (reference sequence). The CDR3 runs to 15 residues. This CDR3 is CASSLSLFGTDTQYF. CDR3 nucleotide sequence: TGTGCCAGCAGTTTATCCCTGTTTGGCACAGATACGCAGTATTTT.

The rearrangement uses TRBV9 and TRBJ2-7; 9 bases are a match to TRBD1. CDR3 length: 14 residues. The V segment lost 4 bases and the J segment 5 bases; nucleotides outside the gene matches: 7. The germline CDR1 and CDR2 sequences are SGDLS and YYNGEE. The CDR3 region is CASSPTGGNNEQYF. The DNA for the CDR3 is TGTGCCAGCAGCCCCACAGGGGGCAATAACGAGCAGTACTTC.

The chain joins TRBV7-8 to TRBJ1-2; no clear D gene. The CDR3 consists of 14 residues. Germline V gene lookup returns CDR1 SGHVS and CDR2 FQNEAQ. Trimming removed 1 base at V and 3 bases at J, with 9 bases between. This chain's CDR3 is CASSLGRGDYGYTF. CDR3 DNA sequence: TGTGCCAGCAGCTTAGGACGGGGAGACTATGGCTACACCTTC.

The genes are TRBV11-2 and TRBJ2-4; a weak D match, TRBD2 (5 bases). Trimming took 1 base from V and 3 from J, leaving 7 bases between them. The CDR3 is 14 residues long. The germline gives CDR1 SGHAT, CDR2 FQNNGV. In nucleotides, the CDR3 is TGTGCCAGCAGCTTAGTCGGGGTCAAAAACATTCAGTACTTC. Residues: CASSLVGVKNIQYF.

V gene TRBV7-2 combines with J gene TRBJ2-1; 7 bases map to TRBD1. Germline V lookup: CDR1 SGHTA, CDR2 FQGNSA. The J segment lost 7 bases and the V segment lost 5 bases, leaving 11 bases of the junction unmatched. CDR3 length: 15 amino acids. Written as DNA, the CDR3 is TGTGCCAGCAGCGTCCGGGACAGCCCTTATAATGAGCAGTTCTTC. Encoded protein: CASSVRDSPYNEQFF. The full variable domain, completed using reference TRBV7-2 and TRBJ2-1, is GAGVSQSPSNKVTEKGKDVELRCDPISGHTALYWYRQSLGQGLEFLIYFQGNSAPDKSGLPSDRFSAERTGGSVSTLTIQRTQQEDSAVYLCASSVRDSPYNEQFFGPGTRLTVL.

The chain combines TRBV19 with TRBJ2-2, with 13 bases aligning to TRBD2. CDR1 and CDR2 (germline): LNHDA, SQIVND (reference sequence). This CDR3 is 14 amino acids long. V lost 10 bases and J lost 3; bases outside the gene matches: 2. CDR3: CATGLAGDTGELFF. DNA of the CDR3: TGTGCCACAGGACTAGCGGGAGACACCGGGGAGCTGTTTTTT.

V usage is TRBV3-1 (or the pseudogene TRBV3-2) and J usage is TRBJ2-1; 13 bases fit TRBD2. Germline values: CDR1 LGHDT, CDR2 YNNKEL (reference sequence). CDR3 length: 18 amino acids. V was pared by 4 bases and J by 0 bases, with 6 bases of the junction left unmatched. CDR3 in amino acids: CASSLGLAGALSYNEQFF. CDR3 DNA: TGTGCCAGCAGCCTCGGACTAGCGGGGGCCCTCTCCTACAATGAGCAGTTCTTC.

This clone was seen just once. The genes are TRBV6-2 or TRBV6-3 and TRBJ2-7, with no clear D. The ends were cut back, 5 bases at V and 6 bases at J, with 11 bases in the middle. The CDR3 is made up of 12 amino acids. Germline V lookup: CDR1 MNHEY, CDR2 SVGEGT. CDR3 in DNA: TGTGCCAGCAGTACGACCCCAAGCGAGCAGTACTTC. Translating gives CASSTTPSEQYF.

The chain uses TRBV9 and TRBJ1-1; 7 positions agree with TRBD1. The V segment lost 0 bases and the J segment 1 base; nucleotides outside the gene matches: 6. CDR1 and CDR2 from the germline V gene are SGDLS and YYNGEE. This CDR3 has 16 amino acids. The CDR3 DNA reads TGTGCCAGCAGCGTAGAACAGGGGCGGTCGAACACTGAAGCTTTCTTT. The encoded protein is CASSVEQGRSNTEAFF.

The chain employs TRBV24-1 and TRBJ1-2; 9 bases map to TRBD1. This CDR3 region has 16 residues. The trim removed 3 bases at V and 7 bases at J, leaving 11 bases unmatched. In germline, CDR1 is KGHDR, CDR2 SFDVKD. The CDR3: CATSDPNRGRPGGYTF. DNA of the CDR3: TGTGCCACCAGTGATCCTAACAGGGGGCGCCCCGGTGGCTACACCTTC.

On this clone itself: A junction boundary mismatches the germline segment, possibly from a read error. The rearrangement links TRBV5-1 to TRBJ2-2; perhaps TRBD2 as D (6 bases). Per the germline V gene, CDR1 is SGHRS and CDR2 is YFSETQ. This CDR3 is built from 14 residues. The CDR3 sequence: CASSLARGTGELFF. The CDR3 DNA reads TGCGCCAGCAGTTTGGCTCGGGGGACTGGGGAGCTGTTTTTT.

V is TRBV27 and J is TRBJ1-2; D not certain. Deletions cut 5 bases from V and 4 bases from J, with 8 bases between. This CDR3 spans 12 amino acids. Germline values: CDR1 MNHEY, CDR2 SMNVEV (reference sequence). In nucleotides, the CDR3 is TGTGCCAGCAGTGCTGGAAGCTATGGCTACACCTTC. Translation: CASSAGSYGYTF.

The chain combines TRBV3-1 (or the pseudogene TRBV3-2) with TRBJ2-7; D gene ambiguous. CDR1 and CDR2 (germline): LGHDT, YNNKEL (reference sequence). The CDR3 spans 13 residues. The ends were cut back, 3 bases at V and 0 bases at J, with 6 bases in the middle. CDR3 protein: CASSQASSYEQYF. The CDR3 DNA is TGTGCCAGCAGCCAGGCGAGCTCCTACGAGCAGTACTTC.